Shown below are 2 T cell receptor beta chains from a single sample sequenced in a study of blood T cell repertoires in COVID-19. TCRdb's table, derived via immunoSEQ multiplex PCR, lists solely in-frame clones and lacks some. The repertoire includes about 330,000 clones, 88% of them detected once, and about 5% sits in the top ten. The sequencing input was PBMCs or T cells enriched from blood (not recorded which). The source is a man aged 25-40 years who had recovered from COVID-19.

The genes are TRBV13 and TRBJ1-1; D is perhaps TRBD1 (6 bases). Germline CDR1 and CDR2: PRHDT and FYEKMQ (reference sequence). CDR3 length: 14 amino acids. V lost 3 bases and J 2 bases, leaving 10 bases between the germline ends. Written as DNA, the CDR3 is TGTGCCAGCAGCTTGGACAGTACAAACACTGAAGCTTTCTTT. Encoded protein: CASSLDSTNTEAFF.

The rearrangement uses TRBV7-6 and TRBJ1-6, with D uncertain. This CDR3 spans 14 amino acids. With 1 base removed from V and 5 bases from J, the gap between germline ends came to 6 bases. Germline CDR1 reads SGHVS; CDR2 reads FNYEAQ. CDR3 nucleotide sequence: TGTGCCAGCAGCTTAGGCTTAGATAATTCACCCCTCCACTTT. Protein product: CASSLGLDNSPLHF.